This T cell receptor (beta chain) emerged from a study of blood T cell repertoires in COVID-19. In the study overall: Donors in the United States, Italy and Spain gave samples during acute or convalescent COVID-19.

J lost 4 bases, V lost 2 bases, and 3 bases had no gene match. Germline CDR1 is MNHEY and CDR2 is SVGAGI. This CDR3 contains 15 residues. In the original analysis: The authors estimated nucleated cell counts from reference gene primer amplification. TCRdb's copy holds only in-frame clones and misses some; the assay was immunoSEQ multiplex PCR. The V and J calls and clone size come from that table; D and trimming were worked out from the DNA. The table includes roughly 190,000 clones, 80% detected once. Comment on this clone: Other DNA sequences within the sample encode an identical CDR3.

The origin of this receptor is a man aged 55-75 years with acute or convalescent COVID-19. Specimen: peripheral blood. The chain is built from TRBV6-5 and TRBJ1-3; 9 nucleotides agree with TRBD1. The CDR3 reads CASSYRTGAGNTIYF. In nucleotides, the CDR3 is TGTGCCAGCAGTTACCGGACAGGGGCAGGAAACACCATATATTTT.